The 9 T cell receptor beta chains given below trace back to one sample, sequenced in a study of cytomegalovirus exposure and HLA in healthy donors. A multiplex PCR was run with 60 Vbeta primers and 13 Jbeta primers. Clones were read by immunoSEQ multiplex PCR, and TCRdb kept only the in-frame ones, dropping some. Of around 190,000 clones listed, around 77% are singletons. Sequenced: PBMCs. The receptors were gathered from a man between 25 and 39 years old in good health and CMV-seronegative.

The genes are TRBV25-1 and TRBJ2-7; 11 positions agree with TRBD2. Trimming removed 2 bases from V and 6 bases from J; junction bases left unmatched: 6. This CDR3 has 15 amino acids. From germline, CDR1 is MGHDK and CDR2 SYGVNS. The CDR3 DNA reads TGTGCCAGCAGTGAAGCTAGCGGGAGGCCTGGCGAGCAGTACTTC. Residues: CASSEASGRPGEQYF.

This chain joins TRBV6-1 and TRBJ2-7; 9 bases match TRBD1. This CDR3 has 15 residues. Germline V gives CDR1 MNHNS, CDR2 SASEGT. V shed 4 bases, J shed 3 bases, and the junction held 7 bases outside the gene matches. In DNA form, the CDR3 reads TGTGCCAGCAGTGTTTGGACAGGGGCTAACTACGAGCAGTACTTC. It translates to CASSVWTGANYEQYF.

This chain joins TRBV5-6 and TRBJ2-7; possible D gene TRBD1, 6 bases. Germline V CDR1 and CDR2: SGHDT, YYEEEE. V shed 6 bases and J shed 4 bases, with 14 bases lying between them. The length of the CDR3 is 13 residues. This CDR3 is CASTLPQGYEQYF. Here the CDR3 DNA reads TGTGCCAGCACCCTACCTCAGGGGTACGAGCAGTACTTC.

The table lists this clone with a count of one. This chain uses TRBV27 with TRBJ1-2; 8 bases line up with TRBD1. Germline lookup yields CDR1 MNHEY and CDR2 SMNVEV (reference sequence). V was clipped by 4 bases and J by 0 bases; unmatched bases: 7. This CDR3 is 16 amino acids long. The CDR3 here is CASSSIWTGTNYGYTF. CDR3 nucleotide sequence: TGTGCCAGCAGTTCCATATGGACAGGGACTAACTATGGCTACACCTTC.

The chain employs TRBV6-5 and TRBJ2-1, with D perhaps TRBD2 (6 bases). V was clipped by 6 bases and J by 7 bases, with 13 bases between them. The length of the CDR3 is 13 residues. Germline CDR1 reads MNHEY; CDR2 reads SVGAGI. The CDR3 region has the DNA TGTGCCAGCAGCCGGGACTTTCCTAATGAGCAGTTCTTC. Its protein is CASSRDFPNEQFF.

This sequence joins TRBV28 and TRBJ1-5; D call uncertain. Trimming took 2 bases from V and 1 from J, leaving 15 bases between them. The germline V gene encodes CDR1 MDHEN and CDR2 SYDVKM. The CDR3 runs 17 residues. CDR3 coding DNA: TGTGCCAGCAGTTTAACGGGATCGGGGAGGAGCAATCAGCCCCAGCATTTT. As protein: CASSLTGSGRSNQPQHF.

The rearrangement links TRBV19 to TRBJ1-5; D may be TRBD1 (5 bases). CDR1 LNHDA and CDR2 SQIVND come from the germline V gene (reference sequence). With 3 bases removed from V and 6 bases from J, the gap between germline ends came to 12 bases. The CDR3 spans 14 residues. Here the CDR3 DNA reads TGTGCCAGTAGTATTGTAGGGGTAAGTCAGCCCCAGCATTTT. Translation gives CASSIVGVSQPQHF.

The V call is TRBV11-2, the J call TRBJ2-1; 12 bases are shared with TRBD2. This CDR3 has 15 residues. Trimming took 4 bases from V and 9 from J; bases not matched to a gene: 7. Per germline, CDR1 SGHAT and CDR2 FQNNGV. CDR3 DNA: TGTGCCAGCAGCTCCAGTGGACTAGCGGGAATTGAGCAGTTCTTC. This sequence encodes CASSSSGLAGIEQFF.

The V call is TRBV5-1, the J call TRBJ1-3; 9 nucleotides match TRBD1. V lost 3 bases and J lost 3; bases outside the gene matches: 19. Per the germline V gene, CDR1 is SGHRS and CDR2 is YFSETQ. This CDR3 has 20 residues. The CDR3 sequence: CASSWNGQGLNEIHGNTIYF. The DNA of the CDR3 is TGCGCCAGCAGCTGGAACGGACAGGGGCTAAACGAGATCCATGGAAACACCATATATTTT.